These 29 T cell receptor beta chains were all obtained from the same sample, sequenced in a study of identical twins. TCRdb re-analysed the 5' RACE reads in MiXCR, keeping a single row per CDR3 protein. The data show 450,000 to 650,000 distinct CDR3 sequences, with 9.5% to 10% seen just once and 2.5% to 3.5% held by the top ten. This sample was also put to use in a study of yellow fever vaccine responses in identical twins.

Sample: PBMCs. The source of these receptors is a woman between 18 and 30 years old in good health.

This clonotype was detected once. V gene TRBV30 combines with J gene TRBJ2-4, with D possibly TRBD2 on 6 matching bases. The V gene's germline CDR1 is GTSNPN and CDR2 SVGIG (reference sequence). This CDR3 comprises 14 residues. Between the trimmed V and J ends, which lost 5 bases and 8 bases, there was a span of 19 bases. CDR3: CAWDPRGSRYIQYF. In DNA form, the CDR3 reads TGTGCCTGGGACCCCCGGGGGAGTAGGTACATTCAGTACTTC.

This clonotype appeared a few times. V and J are TRBV30 and TRBJ2-5; D call uncertain. V gave up 2 bases and J gave up 5 bases, with 6 bases separating them. There are 11 residues in the CDR3. The germline V gene has CDR1 GTSNPN and CDR2 SVGIG (reference sequence). The CDR3 bases are TGTGCCTGGAGTACGTCGGAGACCCAGTACTTC. It codes for CAWSTSETQYF.

This clonotype was detected a few times. Sequence at one end of the junction differs from germline and may be a read error. The rearrangement links TRBV7-7 to TRBJ2-5; D not certain. The CDR3 totals 13 residues. Per the germline V gene, CDR1 is SSHAT and CDR2 is FNYEAQ (reference sequence). The CDR3 coding sequence is TGTGCTAGCAGCCCCCTAGGTGAAGAGACCCAGTACTTC. Translated: CASSPLGEETQYF. Supplemented by reference TRBV7-7 and TRBJ2-5, the full variable domain reads GAGVSQSPRYKVTKRGQDVTLRCDPISSHATLYWYQQALGQGPEFLTYFNYEAQPDKSGLPSDRFSAERPEGSISTLTIQRTEQRDSAMYRCASSPLGEETQYFGPGTRLLVL.

This chain connects TRBV13 to TRBJ2-5; 8 nucleotides agree with TRBD1. This CDR3 is 15 amino acids long. Germline-derived CDR1 and CDR2 are PRHDT and FYEKMQ (reference sequence). V was pared by 5 bases and J by 2 bases, with 7 bases of the junction left unmatched. Here the CDR3 reads CASSVRQGTQETQYF. DNA for the CDR3: TGTGCCAGCAGCGTTCGACAGGGGACTCAAGAGACCCAGTACTTC.

This clonotype has a count of ten or more. This rearrangement joins TRBV28 to TRBJ2-7, with 8 bases that match TRBD1. CDR1 MDHEN and CDR2 SYDVKM come from the germline V gene. The length of the CDR3 is 15 residues. Losses at the gene ends were 5 bases for V and 2 bases for J; bases not matched to a gene: 8. The CDR3 spells CASSRSDRVTYEQYF. As DNA, the CDR3 is TGTGCCAGCAGTCGTTCGGACAGGGTAACCTACGAGCAGTACTTC. Combining the CDR3 with reference TRBV28 and TRBJ2-7 gives the whole variable domain DVKVTQSSRYLVKRTGEKVFLECVQDMDHENMFWYRQDPGLGLRLIYFSYDVKMKEKGDIPEGYSVSREKKERFSLILESASTNQTSMYLCASSRSDRVTYEQYFGPGTRLTVT.

This clonotype has only a few counts. This chain connects TRBV12-3 or TRBV12-4 to TRBJ1-4, with a possible D match to TRBD1 (5 bases). This CDR3 comprises 15 residues. V shed 6 bases and J shed 3 bases, with 14 bases lying between them. CDR3 nucleotides: TGTGCCAGCAGCCACGACAGTCTGCCTAATGAAAAACTGTTTTTT. Encoded protein: CASSHDSLPNEKLFF.

There are a few counts of this clonotype. The chain has TRBV9 and TRBJ1-4, with TRBD1 matching over 9 bases. Germline CDR1 is SGDLS and CDR2 is YYNGEE. CDR3 size: 15 residues. V lost 3 bases and J lost 5; bases outside the gene matches: 5. CDR3 in amino acids: CASSATGTGNEKLFF. The CDR3 DNA reads TGTGCCAGCAGCGCAACCGGGACAGGGAATGAAAAACTGTTTTTT.

This clonotype was recorded a few times. This chain connects TRBV7-9 to TRBJ2-2; D not certain. Germline assignment: CDR1 SEHNR and CDR2 FQNEAQ (reference sequence). V was pared by 5 bases and J by 6 bases, with 10 bases between. The CDR3 has 13 amino acids. CDR3 protein: CASSGAFSGELFF. In nucleotides, the CDR3 is TGTGCCAGCAGCGGAGCGTTCTCCGGGGAGCTGTTTTTT.

This clonotype has a handful of counts. The chain uses TRBV3-1 and TRBJ2-1; the D is unclear. V dropped 3 bases and J dropped 15 bases, with 21 bases sitting between them. The CDR3 is 14 residues long. Germline CDR1 LGHDT, CDR2 YNNKEL (reference sequence). The CDR3 loop is CASSQGSHQGFRFF. As DNA, the CDR3 is TGTGCCAGCAGCCAGGGATCTCATCAAGGCTTCAGGTTCTTC.

The chain couples TRBV7-6 to TRBJ2-1; TRBD1 is a possible D gene (6 bases). The CDR3 consists of 12 residues. Germline CDR1 and CDR2: SGHVS and FNYEAQ. Trimming removed 5 bases from V and 10 bases from J, with 12 bases in between. This CDR3 reads CASSQHRGEQFF. The CDR3 nucleotides read TGTGCCAGCAGCCAACATAGGGGGGAGCAGTTCTTC.

The gene calls are TRBV28 and TRBJ2-7; 11 nucleotides agree with TRBD2. The germline V gene has CDR1 MDHEN and CDR2 SYDVKM. The CDR3 contains 15 residues. Germline trimming cut 6 bases from V and 7 bases from J; bases unmatched to any gene: 11. The CDR3 protein is CASRLSGRGAGEQYF. CDR3 coding DNA: TGTGCCAGCAGACTTAGCGGGAGGGGGGCTGGAGAGCAGTACTTC.

This clonotype has ten or more counts. The chain is built from TRBV4-3 and TRBJ2-7; maybe TRBD1 (6 bases). This CDR3 has 15 amino acids. The V gene lost 0 bases and the J gene lost 7 bases, with 16 bases spanning the gap. Germline assignment: CDR1 LGHNA and CDR2 YSLEER. The CDR3 sequence is CASSQEGTGSGEQYF. The CDR3 bases are TGCGCCAGCAGCCAAGAAGGAACAGGGAGTGGGGAGCAGTACTTC.

J is TRBJ1-2 and V is TRBV5-1; 12 bases are a match to TRBD1. The junction had 2 bases not matched to a gene; V was cut back by 4 bases and J by 7 bases. Germline lookup yields CDR1 SGHRS and CDR2 YFSETQ. This CDR3 has 13 amino acids. CDR3 nucleotides: TGCGCCAGCAGCGCGGGACAGGGGGCTGGCTACACCTTC. Translating gives CASSAGQGAGYTF.

This chain connects TRBV7-2 to TRBJ2-7; D gene ambiguous. The V end was cut by 1 base, the J end by 3 bases, with 13 bases between. CDR1 and CDR2 from the germline V gene are SGHTA and FQGNSA. The CDR3 consists of 15 residues. The CDR3 nucleotides are TGTGCCAGCAGCTTAGTAATGGGGTTTGTCTACGAGCAGTACTTC. It translates to CASSLVMGFVYEQYF.

V gene TRBV10-1 combines with J gene TRBJ2-3; D uncertain. Germline values: CDR1 WNHNN, CDR2 SYGVQD (reference sequence). Trimming cost V 0 bases and J 2 bases, with 15 bases left between them. The CDR3 is 17 amino acids. CDR3 nucleotide sequence: TGCGCCAGCAGTGAGTCGCCGTCTACCCTTACCACAGATACGCAGTATTTT. It specifies CASSESPSTLTTDTQYF.

This clonotype showed up just a few times. The V and J genes are TRBV27 and TRBJ2-1; perhaps TRBD2 as D (6 bases). This CDR3 is 14 amino acids long. The ends were cut back, 3 bases at V and 4 bases at J, with 10 bases in the middle. CDR1 and CDR2 from the germline V gene are MNHEY and SMNVEV (reference sequence). As DNA, the CDR3 is TGTGCCAGCAGTTTTCCGGGGGTATACAATGAGCAGTTCTTC. This gives the protein CASSFPGVYNEQFF.

This clonotype was detected many times. This rearrangement joins TRBV20-1 to TRBJ2-1; D is possibly TRBD2 (6 bases). V lost 0 bases, J lost 3 bases, and 15 bases lay in between. Germline CDR1 DFQATT, CDR2 SNEGSKA (reference sequence). This CDR3 has 16 amino acids. The CDR3 nucleotides are TGCAGTGCTAGAGAGCCAAGAGCGGGCAACTACAATGAGCAGTTCTTC. Its protein is CSAREPRAGNYNEQFF.

This clonotype has just a few counts. The V gene is TRBV27, the J gene TRBJ2-1; 10 bases map to TRBD1. CDR3 length equals 15 residues. CDR1 and CDR2 (germline): MNHEY, SMNVEV (reference sequence). The junction had 5 bases not matched to a gene; V was cut back by 6 bases and J by 3 bases. Here the CDR3 reads CASRAGTGVYNEQFF. CDR3 nucleotide sequence: TGTGCCAGCAGGGCCGGGACAGGGGTCTACAATGAGCAGTTCTTC.

The V gene is TRBV6-5, the J gene TRBJ1-5, with a tentative D call TRBD1 (6 bases). This CDR3 contains 17 residues. V shed 0 bases and J shed 5 bases, with 17 bases lying between them. Germline V lookup: CDR1 MNHEY, CDR2 SVGAGI. This CDR3 reads CASSYSMVGARDQPQHF. The CDR3 DNA reads as TGTGCCAGCAGTTACTCGATGGTGGGGGCAAGGGATCAGCCCCAGCATTTT.

V gene TRBV14 combines with J gene TRBJ2-7, with 7 bases lining up with TRBD2. The V gene end was trimmed by 0 bases and the J gene end by 5 bases; junction bases not matched to a gene: 7. Germline CDR1 reads SGHDN; CDR2 reads FVKESK. The CDR3 totals 15 residues. As DNA, the CDR3 is TGTGCCAGCAGCCAAGAACCTAGCGGCTATAACGAGCAGTACTTC. Residues: CASSQEPSGYNEQYF. Full variable domain (outside the CDR3, taken from reference TRBV14 and TRBJ2-7): EAGVTQFPSHSVIEKGQTVTLRCDPISGHDNLYWYRRVMGKEIKFLLHFVKESKQDESGMPNNRFLAERTGGTYSTLKVQPAELEDSGVYFCASSQEPSGYNEQYFGPGTRLTVT.

This clonotype was seen a handful of times. The chain carries TRBV29-1 and TRBJ2-3; no firm D call. Trimming shortened V by 5 bases and J by 2 bases, and 17 bases separated the two germline ends. The CDR3 extends over 15 amino acids. Germline CDR1 reads SQVTM; CDR2 reads ANQGSEA. CDR3: CSVQQQLTNTDTQYF. The CDR3 nucleotides read TGCAGCGTTCAGCAACAGCTCACCAACACAGATACGCAGTATTTT.

This clonotype occurred many times. V usage is TRBV11-3 and J usage is TRBJ1-1, with a tentative D call TRBD1 (6 bases). V was clipped by 4 bases and J by 3 bases, with 9 bases between them. Per germline, CDR1 SGHNT and CDR2 YENEEA. The CDR3 is 13 residues long. CDR3 amino acids: CASSYSGDTEAFF. In nucleotides, the CDR3 is TGTGCCAGCAGCTACTCAGGGGACACTGAAGCTTTCTTT.

This clonotype was detected many times. The V call is TRBV5-1, the J call TRBJ1-1; TRBD1 might be the D (5 bases). CDR3 length equals 15 residues. Trimming took 4 bases from V and 1 from J, leaving 14 bases between them. CDR1 and CDR2 (germline): SGHRS, YFSETQ. This CDR3 reads CASSPTGTRNTEAFF. For the CDR3, the DNA is TGCGCCAGCAGCCCTACCGGGACGAGGAACACTGAAGCTTTCTTT.

There are a few counts of this clonotype. The chain links TRBV7-2 to TRBJ2-7; 13 nucleotides line up with TRBD2. V lost 4 bases, J lost 0 bases, and 6 bases stayed unmatched. CDR3 size: 17 residues. Germline CDR1 and CDR2: SGHTA and FQGNSA. The CDR3 reads CASSSRGLAGDSYEQYF. The CDR3 DNA follows: TGTGCCAGCAGCTCCCGTGGACTAGCGGGGGACTCCTACGAGCAGTACTTC.

This clonotype occurred many times. The chain joins TRBV5-1 to TRBJ2-6; a weak D match, TRBD2 (5 bases). The V gene lost 3 bases and the J gene lost 4 bases, with 14 bases spanning the gap. The CDR3 runs 16 residues. In germline, CDR1 is SGHRS, CDR2 YFSETQ. CDR3 residues: CASSSSSVSGANVLTF. DNA for the CDR3: TGCGCCAGCAGCTCTAGCAGCGTGTCCGGGGCCAACGTCCTGACTTTC.

This chain uses TRBV7-6 with TRBJ1-1; 8 bases are a match to TRBD1. The CDR3 has 12 amino acids. Trimming took 4 bases from V and 9 from J; bases not matched to a gene: 4. From germline, CDR1 is SGHVS and CDR2 FNYEAQ. The CDR3 reads CASSYGQGKAFF. The CDR3 bases are TGTGCCAGCAGCTACGGACAGGGAAAAGCTTTCTTT.

Only a few counts were recorded for this clonotype. The chain has TRBV7-9 and TRBJ2-4; no clear D gene. V lost 2 bases and J lost 0, with 11 bases in between. CDR3 length: 16 residues. The V gene's germline CDR1 is SEHNR and CDR2 FQNEAQ (reference sequence). Here the CDR3 reads CASSLMSGLAKNIQYF. CDR3 in DNA: TGTGCCAGCAGCTTAATGTCCGGGCTAGCCAAAAACATTCAGTACTTC.

This clonotype turned up a few times. The CDR3 nucleotides read TGTGCCAGCAGCCTCCCAGGGGGAAACGAGCAGTACTTC. Protein sequence: CASSLPGGNEQYF. The chain links TRBV5-6 to TRBJ2-7, with 7 bases that match TRBD1. Trimming at V came to 4 bases and at J to 5 bases, leaving 6 bases not matched to a gene. The V gene's germline CDR1 is SGHDT and CDR2 YYEEEE. The CDR3 consists of 13 residues.

This clonotype was counted between two and nine times. The rearrangement uses TRBV21-1 and TRBJ1-5; TRBD1 is the table's D call, not checked against the DNA. TRBV21-1 is recorded as a pseudogene. The CDR3 runs to 17 residues. CDR3 bases: TGTGCCAGCAGCAAAGTCCCCCCCTGGGGCCACAATCAGCCCCAGCATTTT. Its translation: CASSKVPPWGHNQPQHF.